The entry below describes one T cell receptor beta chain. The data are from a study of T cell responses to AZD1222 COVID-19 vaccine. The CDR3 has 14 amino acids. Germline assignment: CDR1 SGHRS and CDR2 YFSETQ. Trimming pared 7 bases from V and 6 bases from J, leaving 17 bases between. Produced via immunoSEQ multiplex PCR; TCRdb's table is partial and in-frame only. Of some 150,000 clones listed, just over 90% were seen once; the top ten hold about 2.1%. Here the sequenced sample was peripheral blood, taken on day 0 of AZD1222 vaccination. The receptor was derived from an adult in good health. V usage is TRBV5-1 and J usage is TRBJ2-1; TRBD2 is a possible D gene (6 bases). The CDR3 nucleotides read TGCGCCAGCTCCAAGGGGACCGGGGGCAATGAGCAGTTCTTC. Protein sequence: CASSKGTGGNEQFF.